The present entry profiles one T cell receptor (beta chain) with its context. This clonotype appeared many times. Its cognate antigen has yet to be identified. No clone much larger than this one lies a single base away; base qualities are absent. The library was obtained by RT-PCR. The sequencing machine was a NextSeq 550. TCRdb trimmed the raw reads at Q25, called clones with MiXCR and kept productive beta chains. Merged by CDR3 protein, the rows form single entries marked with the most common genes and DNA. The sample records some 960,000 distinct CDR3 sequences, around 17% of which are singletons. 5% to 6.5% of the sample is held by the ten biggest clonotypes. The data stem from a study of patients and donors after allogeneic stem cell transplantation (TCRdb year 2020). There are 15 amino acids in the CDR3, from cysteine to phenylalanine inclusive. Of all the DNA, just the CDR3 is kept, 45 bases in frame from base 1. The junction shows trimming of 2 bases on V and 4 bases on J, plus 13 bases between the germline ends. The germline V gene supplies CDR1 SGHRS and CDR2 YFSETQ.

What was sequenced was blood, either unsorted or a sorted T cell fraction (not recorded which). The source of this sequence is a human donor who was either an allogeneic HSCT recipient or a stem cell or donor lymphocyte infusion donor (not recorded which). It is not recorded whose cells these are; they may come from a transplant donor. Recombination linked TRBV5-1 to TRBJ1-5, with TRBD1 as a weak D call on 5 bases. The sequenced DNA: TGCGCCAGCAGCTTAGCGGGGGTAGAGAATCAGCCCCAGCATTTT. It translates to CASSLAGVENQPQHF.